This T cell receptor beta chain was observed in a study of OX40 agonist ivuxolimab in advanced cancers. Points from the study as a whole: Individuals who were partial responders at 0.1-3.0 mg/kg had clonal expansion that ranked among the lowest. CD8+ T cells averaged more expanded clones than CD4+.

A note on this clone: Its matching antigen is unknown.

Germline V CDR1 and CDR2: SGHTS, YDEGEE. Trimming took off 3 bases at V and 7 bases at J, with 10 bases between the two ends. There are 12 residues in the CDR3. TCRdb keeps only in-frame clones here, not all; method: immunoSEQ multiplex PCR. The repertoire has tens of thousands of clones, about 85% of them found once; the top ten carry 0.95% to 1.2%. The chain has TRBV5-8 and TRBJ1-2; D is possibly TRBD1 (6 bases). Sequenced here: CD4+ or CD8+ T cells sorted from blood, sampled in a trial of the OX40 agonist ivuxolimab. The receptor's source is an adult with an advanced solid tumor such as melanoma, head and neck, liver or kidney cancer. The CDR3 is CASSSVRGGYTF. Here the CDR3 DNA reads TGTGCCAGCAGCTCGGTCAGGGGTGGCTACACCTTC.